The 30 T cell receptor beta chains below all came from one sample that was sequenced in a study of cytomegalovirus exposure and HLA in healthy donors. Primers: 60 Vbeta forward and 13 Jbeta reverse. Generated by immunoSEQ multiplex PCR, the TCRdb table keeps only in-frame clones and is missing some. The sample contains about 93,000 clones, around 80% of which appear only once. The sequenced material came from PBMCs. These receptors were taken from a young man in good health and CMV-seronegative.

The V gene is TRBV7-2, the J gene TRBJ1-1; 11 bases align to TRBD1. This CDR3 spans 14 amino acids. V lost 5 bases to trimming and J lost 10 bases; unmatched junction nucleotides: 9. Germline CDR1 is SGHTA and CDR2 is FQGNSA. In DNA, the CDR3 is TGTGCCAGCAGCCCCCGGGACAGGGGGAAAGGAGCTTTCTTT. It specifies CASSPRDRGKGAFF. The full variable domain, its missing parts supplied by reference TRBV7-2 and TRBJ1-1, is GAGVSQSPSNKVTEKGKDVELRCDPISGHTALYWYRQSLGQGLEFLIYFQGNSAPDKSGLPSDRFSAERTGGSVSTLTIQRTQQEDSAVYLCASSPRDRGKGAFFGQGTRLTVV.

The chain couples TRBV2 to TRBJ1-1; 9 bases agree with TRBD1. CDR1 and CDR2 (germline): SNHLY, FYNNEI. The CDR3 spans 13 residues. V shed 6 bases and J 4 bases; nucleotides not matched to a gene: 3. The CDR3 DNA reads TGTGCCAGCAGGGGGACAGGGCCCACTGAAGCTTTCTTT. This codes for CASRGTGPTEAFF.

The CDR3 is CASSLAGTRSTDTQYF. CDR3 DNA: TGTGCCAGCAGCTTAGCCGGGACTAGAAGCACAGATACGCAGTATTTT. The chain couples TRBV7-6 to TRBJ2-3; 8 positions match TRBD2. Germline V gene lookup returns CDR1 SGHVS and CDR2 FNYEAQ. CDR3 length: 16 residues. The J segment lost 0 bases and the V segment lost 0 bases, leaving 2 bases of the junction unmatched.

The chain combines TRBV6-4 with TRBJ1-5; no firm D call. Trimming took off 6 bases at V and 4 bases at J, with 10 bases between the two ends. The CDR3 consists of 13 residues. The germline CDR1 and CDR2 sequences are MRHNA and SNTAGT. CDR3: CASSPATNQPQHF. The CDR3 coding sequence is TGTGCCAGCAGCCCCGCTACGAATCAGCCCCAGCATTTT.

The chain recombines TRBV27 with TRBJ2-5, with D perhaps TRBD2 (6 bases). The germline V gene encodes CDR1 MNHEY and CDR2 SMNVEV (reference sequence). V was shortened by 2 bases and J by 4 bases, with 8 bases between the two germline ends. This CDR3 is 13 amino acids long. CDR3 loop: CASSLMGGETQYF. The CDR3 nucleotides are TGTGCCAGCAGTTTAATGGGGGGAGAGACCCAGTACTTC.

The rearrangement joins TRBV14 to TRBJ1-3; D is uncertain. Trimming removed 2 bases at V and 9 bases at J, with 14 bases between. The CDR3 has 14 amino acids. Germline V CDR1 and CDR2: SGHDN, FVKESK. This CDR3 reads CASSQTSAGVTIYF. The CDR3 region has the DNA TGTGCCAGCAGCCAAACATCGGCCGGAGTCACCATATATTTT.

The CDR3 loop reads CASSEAYSNQPQHF. CDR3 DNA: TGTGCCAGCAGCGAAGCGTATAGCAATCAGCCCCAGCATTTT. V gene TRBV7-8 combines with J gene TRBJ1-5; D unclear. Per germline, CDR1 SGHVS and CDR2 FQNEAQ. This CDR3 contains 14 residues. The germline V and J ends were trimmed by 5 bases and 0 bases, with 8 bases remaining between them. Together with reference TRBV7-8 and TRBJ1-5, the CDR3 gives the full variable domain: GAGVSQSPRYKVAKRGQDVALRCDPISGHVSLFWYQQALGQGPEFLTYFQNEAQLDKSGLPSDRFFAERPEGSVSTLKIQRTQQEDSAVYLCASSEAYSNQPQHFGDGTRLSIL.

The chain employs TRBV4-3 and TRBJ2-3; a weak D match, TRBD2 (5 bases). Germline CDR1 and CDR2: LGHNA and YSLEER. This CDR3 contains 15 residues. The ends were cut back, 2 bases at V and 3 bases at J, with 12 bases in the middle. The CDR3 DNA follows: TGCGCCAGCAGCCAATCACCTCCGGGGACAGATACGCAGTATTTT. As protein: CASSQSPPGTDTQYF.

The chain combines TRBV29-1 with TRBJ2-1, with a weak D call TRBD1 (6 bases). CDR3 length: 12 amino acids. Trimming removed 5 bases at V and 5 bases at J, with 10 bases between. Germline values: CDR1 SQVTM, CDR2 ANQGSEA. The CDR3 reads CSVYRVNNEQFF. Written as DNA, the CDR3 is TGCAGCGTTTACAGGGTGAACAATGAGCAGTTCTTC.

The chain links TRBV12-5 to TRBJ1-2; 7 bases map to TRBD1. Losses at the gene ends were 1 base for V and 4 bases for J; bases not matched to a gene: 15. This CDR3 is built from 18 residues. Germline V gives CDR1 LGHNT, CDR2 FRNRAP. The CDR3 loop is CASGLGYEGAGGGYGYTF. The CDR3 DNA is TGTGCTAGTGGTTTGGGATACGAAGGGGCAGGGGGTGGCTATGGCTACACCTTC.

This clone was observed a single time. The V and J genes are TRBV7-9 and TRBJ2-5; D not certain. The V and J ends lost 5 bases and 4 bases respectively, with 17 bases between them. The CDR3 totals 15 residues. Germline CDR1 and CDR2: SEHNR and FQNEAQ (reference sequence). CDR3 protein: CASSQLGPWRETQYF. The DNA for the CDR3 is TGTGCCAGCAGCCAACTCGGCCCTTGGAGAGAGACCCAGTACTTC.

CDR3 residues: CASSSGQGRGEQYF. CDR3 coding DNA: TGTGCCAGCAGCTCAGGACAGGGTCGAGGTGAGCAGTACTTC. The genes are TRBV13 and TRBJ2-7; 8 positions match TRBD1. Looked up from germline, CDR1 is PRHDT and CDR2 is FYEKMQ (reference sequence). Trimming cost V 4 bases and J 7 bases; bases outside gene matches: 9. This CDR3 is 14 amino acids long.

V gene TRBV7-2 combines with J gene TRBJ1-5, with a weak D call TRBD1 (5 bases). The germline V and J ends were trimmed by 4 bases and 7 bases, with 11 bases remaining between them. Per the germline V gene, CDR1 is SGHTA and CDR2 is FQGNSA. The CDR3 runs 13 residues. CDR3 in DNA: TGTGCCAGCAGCTCACAGGAGAGCCAGCCCCAGCATTTT. Protein product: CASSSQESQPQHF.

This chain joins TRBV6-5 and TRBJ1-4; no firm D call. The CDR3 is made up of 14 amino acids. Germline V gene sequence: CDR1 MNHEY, CDR2 SVGAGI. Trimming removed 2 bases from V and 5 bases from J, with 9 bases in between. CDR3 in amino acids: CASSYGPVNEKLFF. CDR3 bases: TGTGCCAGCAGTTACGGGCCAGTAAATGAAAAACTGTTTTTT.

On this clone itself: The germline gene is not matched at one end of the junction; a read error may be the cause. Written as DNA, the CDR3 is TGCGCCAGTAGCCTTACCCGGACAGGGACCTACAATGAGCAGTTCTTC. Amino acids: CASSLTRTGTYNEQFF. The rearrangement links TRBV4-1 to TRBJ2-1, with 8 positions matching TRBD1. Germline V gives CDR1 MGHRA, CDR2 YSYEKL. CDR3 length: 16 amino acids.

The rearrangement links TRBV7-2 to TRBJ2-1; 11 nucleotides agree with TRBD2. CDR1 is SGHTA, CDR2 FQGNSA, per germline. V shed 4 bases, J shed 6 bases, and the junction held 8 bases outside the gene matches. The CDR3 spans 16 residues. CDR3 DNA sequence: TGTGCCAGCAGCTCGATAGCGGGGGGGCGGGGCAATGAGCAGTTCTTC. This translates into CASSSIAGGRGNEQFF.

The genes are TRBV4-3 and TRBJ1-4, with D possibly TRBD1 on 6 matching bases. CDR1 and CDR2 (germline): LGHNA, YSLEER. The CDR3 is made up of 16 amino acids. Trimming removed 1 base from V and 5 bases from J, with 14 bases in between. The CDR3 sequence: CASSQGRNRVNEKLFF. Written as DNA, the CDR3 is TGCGCCAGCAGCCAAGGTCGAAACAGGGTAAATGAAAAACTGTTTTTT.

The genes are TRBV2 and TRBJ2-7; unclear D gene. The CDR3 runs to 14 residues. The V end was cut by 8 bases, the J end by 4 bases, with 18 bases between. Germline values: CDR1 SNHLY, CDR2 FYNNEI. DNA for the CDR3: TGTGCCAGCGAGCTAGACCTCCCTGGGTACGAGCAGTACGTC. This gives the protein CASELDLPGYEQYV.

This chain connects TRBV15 to TRBJ1-4; unclear D gene. V dropped 0 bases and J dropped 2 bases, with 10 bases sitting between them. Germline CDR1 reads LNHNV; CDR2 reads YYDKDF (reference sequence). This CDR3 region has 16 residues. DNA of the CDR3: TGTGCCACCAGCAGAGAGAGGTTGCCGACTAATGAAAAACTGTTTTTT. Protein product: CATSRERLPTNEKLFF.

The chain recombines TRBV2 with TRBJ2-3; TRBD2 agrees at 8 bases. Germline CDR1 is SNHLY and CDR2 is FYNNEI. CDR3 length: 16 residues. Trimming cost V 6 bases and J 3 bases; bases outside gene matches: 11. The CDR3 region is CASSLLAATTTDTQYF. For the CDR3, the DNA is TGTGCCAGCAGCCTACTAGCGGCGACGACAACAGATACGCAGTATTTT.

This chain links TRBV25-1 with TRBJ1-1; 7 bases are a match to TRBD1. The germline V gene encodes CDR1 MGHDK and CDR2 SYGVNS. The ends lost 3 bases at V and 5 bases at J; junction bases unmatched: 6. The CDR3 has 14 amino acids. The CDR3 here is CASSDVGGLTEAFF. CDR3 coding DNA: TGTGCCAGCAGTGACGTAGGGGGCCTGACTGAAGCTTTCTTT.

The V call is TRBV29-1, the J call TRBJ1-5, with a tentative D call TRBD1 (6 bases). Germline V gene sequence: CDR1 SQVTM, CDR2 ANQGSEA. The length of the CDR3 is 12 residues. V was pared by 4 bases and J by 7 bases, with 11 bases between. The CDR3 sequence is CSVGGGQQPQHF. In DNA, the CDR3 is TGCAGCGTTGGGGGGGGACAACAGCCCCAGCATTTT.

The chain is built from TRBV29-1 and TRBJ2-1, with a possible D match to TRBD2 (6 bases). Germline V gene sequence: CDR1 SQVTM, CDR2 ANQGSEA. The CDR3 consists of 14 residues. Trimming took 5 bases from V and 2 from J, leaving 13 bases between them. CDR3 DNA sequence: TGCAGCGTTTCCCAGGGAGGCGCCTACAATGAGCAGTTCTTC. Its translation is CSVSQGGAYNEQFF.

The chain uses TRBV18 and TRBJ1-2; 9 bases map to TRBD1. V lost 0 bases and J lost 12; bases outside the gene matches: 11. CDR1 and CDR2 from the germline V gene are KGHSH and LQKENI. The CDR3 runs to 15 residues. CDR3 loop: CASSPPGILDRGHTF. The CDR3 DNA reads TGTGCCAGCTCACCACCGGGAATCTTGGACAGGGGCCACACCTTC.

The J gene is TRBJ1-6, the V gene TRBV7-9; the D gene is possibly TRBD1 (5 bases). In germline, CDR1 is SEHNR, CDR2 FQNEAQ (reference sequence). V lost 4 bases to trimming and J lost 4 bases, with 11 bases between them. The CDR3 covers 15 residues. The CDR3 reads CASSSQGSYNSPLHF. CDR3 in DNA: TGTGCCAGCAGCTCCCAGGGAAGTTATAATTCACCCCTCCACTTT.

Regarding this clone: Compared with germline, one end of the junction differs, possibly owing to a read error. This sequence joins TRBV5-6 and TRBJ1-2; D gene uncertain. CDR3 length: 11 residues. In germline, CDR1 is SGHDT, CDR2 YYEEEE. CDR3 DNA: TGTGCCAGCGGCTTTACTTATGGCTACACCTTC. Protein sequence: CASGFTYGYTF.

This rearrangement joins TRBV7-2 to TRBJ1-1, with D unresolved. V was trimmed by 2 bases and J by 1 base, leaving 8 bases between them. CDR3 size: 14 residues. Germline V CDR1 and CDR2: SGHTA, FQGNSA. CDR3 region: CASSLSYTNTEAFF. In DNA form, the CDR3 reads TGTGCCAGCAGCTTATCATACACGAACACTGAAGCTTTCTTT.

The rearrangement uses TRBV7-3 and TRBJ2-7, with D possibly TRBD1 on 6 matching bases. The V gene lost 6 bases and the J gene lost 2 bases, with 17 bases spanning the gap. Per the germline V gene, CDR1 is SGHTA and CDR2 is FQGTGA. CDR3 length equals 15 residues. The CDR3 here is CASRLLPGVAYEQYF. The CDR3 region has the DNA TGTGCCAGCAGGCTCCTACCAGGGGTGGCCTACGAGCAGTACTTC.

This chain links TRBV27 with TRBJ2-1; no definite D call. The germline V gene has CDR1 MNHEY and CDR2 SMNVEV (reference sequence). V was trimmed by 2 bases and J by 0 bases, leaving 11 bases between them. The CDR3 consists of 16 residues. The CDR3 DNA reads as TGTGCCAGCAGTTTAGGCAGCTGGAGCTCCTACAATGAGCAGTTCTTC. This encodes CASSLGSWSSYNEQFF.

This clone showed up just a few times. J is TRBJ1-1 and V is TRBV5-4, with 9 positions matching TRBD1. Germline trimming cut 4 bases from V and 3 bases from J; bases unmatched to any gene: 7. CDR3 length equals 15 residues. CDR1 and CDR2 from the germline V gene are SGHNT and YYREEE (reference sequence). This chain's CDR3 is CASSAPGTGHTEAFF. CDR3 nucleotide sequence: TGTGCCAGCAGCGCTCCCGGGACAGGGCACACTGAAGCTTTCTTT.